The entry below describes one T cell receptor (beta chain). A much larger clone sits a single nucleotide away, making a read error possible. Generation of TCR cDNA used 5'RACE template switching (which added a universal primer site and UMIs). One entry per CDR3 protein results from TCRdb running MiXCR on the 5' RACE reads. The table records a few hundred thousand distinct CDR3 sequences, around 4% of them present only once. The record originates from a study of T cells after yellow fever vaccination. Germline CDR1 reads KGHSH; CDR2 reads LQKENI. The CDR3 sequence is 13 residues long. V lost 3 bases to trimming and J lost 12 bases, with 18 bases between them.

The V and J genes are TRBV18 and TRBJ2-7; tentative D call: TRBD2 (6 bases). Sequences were derived from PBMCs, sampled on the day of the yellow fever booster vaccination. The receptor comes from a man younger than 35 who received the YFV17D yellow fever vaccine. CDR3 sequence: CASSPWDWGYSYF. The CDR3 region has the DNA TGTGCCAGCTCACCGTGGGACTGGGGCTATTCGTACTTC. The entire variable domain, with the rest obtained from reference TRBV18 and TRBJ2-7, is as follows: NAGVMQNPRHLVRRRGQEARLRCSPMKGHSHVYWYRQLPEEGLKFMVYLQKENIIDESGMPKERFSAEFPKEGPSILRIQQVVRGDSAAYFCASSPWDWGYSYFGPGTRLTVT.